Shown below are 9 T cell receptor beta chains from a single sample sequenced in a study of blood T cell repertoires in COVID-19. Only in-frame clones appear in the TCRdb table, and some are missing; sequencing was by immunoSEQ multiplex PCR. This sample yields some 110,000 clones, of which about 81% are seen a single time; 7.9% belongs to the top ten. The material sequenced was peripheral blood. The receptor set was obtained from a man aged 65 to 79 with acute or convalescent COVID-19.

This rearrangement joins TRBV7-3 to TRBJ2-3; the match to TRBD2 covers 7 bases. Unmatched junction bases numbered 6, after V lost 5 bases and J lost 1 base. The CDR3 covers 15 residues. Germline assignment: CDR1 SGHTA and CDR2 FQGTGA. The CDR3 region is CASSPGLEGTDTQYF. The CDR3, as DNA: TGTGCCAGCAGCCCCGGACTAGAAGGCACAGATACGCAGTATTTT.

This chain links TRBV2 with TRBJ2-2, with 7 bases lining up with TRBD1. This CDR3 contains 15 residues. Germline trimming cut 6 bases from V and 2 bases from J; bases unmatched to any gene: 6. Looked up from germline, CDR1 is SNHLY and CDR2 is FYNNEI. CDR3 nucleotide sequence: TGTGCCAGCAGGCCACAGGGGACAAACACCGGGGAGCTGTTTTTT. As protein: CASRPQGTNTGELFF. Looking up the rest from reference TRBV2 and TRBJ2-2 gives the full variable domain: EPEVTQTPSHQVTQMGQEVILRCVPISNHLYFYWYRQILGQKVEFLVSFYNNEISEKSEIFDDQFSVERPDGSNFTLKIRSTKLEDSAMYFCASRPQGTNTGELFFGEGSRLTVL.

The J gene is TRBJ1-1, the V gene TRBV4-2; TRBD1 is a possible D gene (5 bases). V dropped 1 base and J dropped 4 bases, with 7 bases sitting between them. Germline V gene lookup returns CDR1 LGHNA and CDR2 YNFKEQ. The CDR3 has 13 residues. CDR3 nucleotides: TGTGCCAGCAGCCAAGCAGGGTCCACTGAAGCTTTCTTT. Protein: CASSQAGSTEAFF.

This clone was recorded at least ten times. V gene TRBV10-1 combines with J gene TRBJ1-1, with TRBD1 matching over 7 bases. This CDR3 has 16 residues. V shed 6 bases and J 3 bases; nucleotides not matched to a gene: 13. CDR1 and CDR2 (germline): WNHNN, SYGVQD (reference sequence). CDR3 protein: CASSRDSLLGDTEAFF. CDR3 sequence (DNA): TGCGCCAGCAGCCGGGACAGCCTTTTAGGGGACACTGAAGCTTTCTTT.

The chain employs TRBV7-3 and TRBJ2-1; 13 nucleotides line up with TRBD2. CDR1 and CDR2 (germline): SGHTA, FQGTGA. With V trimmed by 4 bases and J by 4 bases, 1 base remained unmatched. This CDR3 is 15 amino acids long. CDR3 nucleotides: TGTGCCAGCAGCTCGGGACTAGCGGGATACAATGAGCAGTTCTTC. The encoded protein is CASSSGLAGYNEQFF.

The gene calls are TRBV5-1 and TRBJ2-4, with D tentatively TRBD1 (5 bases). V was pared by 7 bases and J by 0 bases, with 8 bases between. The germline V gene encodes CDR1 SGHRS and CDR2 YFSETQ. The CDR3 is made up of 13 amino acids. In DNA, the CDR3 is TGCGCCAGCTCTACAGGAGCCAAAAACATTCAGTACTTC. Translating it yields CASSTGAKNIQYF.

V and J are TRBV7-3 and TRBJ2-2, with D possibly being TRBD2 (5 bases). The germline V gene encodes CDR1 SGHTA and CDR2 FQGTGA. The CDR3 has 12 residues. The germline V and J ends were trimmed by 5 bases and 6 bases, with 7 bases remaining between them. CDR3 residues: CASSRGSGELFF. Here the CDR3 DNA reads TGTGCCAGCAGCCGAGGGTCCGGGGAGCTGTTTTTT. The variable domain in full, completed from reference TRBV7-3 and TRBJ2-2, reads GAGVSQTPSNKVTEKGKYVELRCDPISGHTALYWYRQSLGQGPEFLIYFQGTGAADDSGLPNDRFFAVRPEGSVSTLKIQRTERGDSAVYLCASSRGSGELFFGEGSRLTVL.

The chain carries TRBV2 and TRBJ2-7, with a tentative D call TRBD2 (5 bases). V lost 5 bases and J lost 2, with 16 bases in between. CDR1 and CDR2 from the germline V gene are SNHLY and FYNNEI. The CDR3 is 15 residues long. CDR3 protein: CASSPGRTITYEQYF. The CDR3 nucleotides read TGTGCCAGCAGTCCGGGAAGGACCATTACCTACGAGCAGTACTTC.

The chain combines TRBV27 with TRBJ1-5; tentatively, D is TRBD1 (5 bases). The germline CDR1 and CDR2 sequences are MNHEY and SMNVEV (reference sequence). Trimming left V 5 bases short and J 2 bases short, with 16 bases between. CDR3 size: 16 residues. For the CDR3, the DNA is TGTGCCAGCAGTCCCGCCCAGGGCAAGGGCAATCAGCCCCAGCATTTT. Protein product: CASSPAQGKGNQPQHF.